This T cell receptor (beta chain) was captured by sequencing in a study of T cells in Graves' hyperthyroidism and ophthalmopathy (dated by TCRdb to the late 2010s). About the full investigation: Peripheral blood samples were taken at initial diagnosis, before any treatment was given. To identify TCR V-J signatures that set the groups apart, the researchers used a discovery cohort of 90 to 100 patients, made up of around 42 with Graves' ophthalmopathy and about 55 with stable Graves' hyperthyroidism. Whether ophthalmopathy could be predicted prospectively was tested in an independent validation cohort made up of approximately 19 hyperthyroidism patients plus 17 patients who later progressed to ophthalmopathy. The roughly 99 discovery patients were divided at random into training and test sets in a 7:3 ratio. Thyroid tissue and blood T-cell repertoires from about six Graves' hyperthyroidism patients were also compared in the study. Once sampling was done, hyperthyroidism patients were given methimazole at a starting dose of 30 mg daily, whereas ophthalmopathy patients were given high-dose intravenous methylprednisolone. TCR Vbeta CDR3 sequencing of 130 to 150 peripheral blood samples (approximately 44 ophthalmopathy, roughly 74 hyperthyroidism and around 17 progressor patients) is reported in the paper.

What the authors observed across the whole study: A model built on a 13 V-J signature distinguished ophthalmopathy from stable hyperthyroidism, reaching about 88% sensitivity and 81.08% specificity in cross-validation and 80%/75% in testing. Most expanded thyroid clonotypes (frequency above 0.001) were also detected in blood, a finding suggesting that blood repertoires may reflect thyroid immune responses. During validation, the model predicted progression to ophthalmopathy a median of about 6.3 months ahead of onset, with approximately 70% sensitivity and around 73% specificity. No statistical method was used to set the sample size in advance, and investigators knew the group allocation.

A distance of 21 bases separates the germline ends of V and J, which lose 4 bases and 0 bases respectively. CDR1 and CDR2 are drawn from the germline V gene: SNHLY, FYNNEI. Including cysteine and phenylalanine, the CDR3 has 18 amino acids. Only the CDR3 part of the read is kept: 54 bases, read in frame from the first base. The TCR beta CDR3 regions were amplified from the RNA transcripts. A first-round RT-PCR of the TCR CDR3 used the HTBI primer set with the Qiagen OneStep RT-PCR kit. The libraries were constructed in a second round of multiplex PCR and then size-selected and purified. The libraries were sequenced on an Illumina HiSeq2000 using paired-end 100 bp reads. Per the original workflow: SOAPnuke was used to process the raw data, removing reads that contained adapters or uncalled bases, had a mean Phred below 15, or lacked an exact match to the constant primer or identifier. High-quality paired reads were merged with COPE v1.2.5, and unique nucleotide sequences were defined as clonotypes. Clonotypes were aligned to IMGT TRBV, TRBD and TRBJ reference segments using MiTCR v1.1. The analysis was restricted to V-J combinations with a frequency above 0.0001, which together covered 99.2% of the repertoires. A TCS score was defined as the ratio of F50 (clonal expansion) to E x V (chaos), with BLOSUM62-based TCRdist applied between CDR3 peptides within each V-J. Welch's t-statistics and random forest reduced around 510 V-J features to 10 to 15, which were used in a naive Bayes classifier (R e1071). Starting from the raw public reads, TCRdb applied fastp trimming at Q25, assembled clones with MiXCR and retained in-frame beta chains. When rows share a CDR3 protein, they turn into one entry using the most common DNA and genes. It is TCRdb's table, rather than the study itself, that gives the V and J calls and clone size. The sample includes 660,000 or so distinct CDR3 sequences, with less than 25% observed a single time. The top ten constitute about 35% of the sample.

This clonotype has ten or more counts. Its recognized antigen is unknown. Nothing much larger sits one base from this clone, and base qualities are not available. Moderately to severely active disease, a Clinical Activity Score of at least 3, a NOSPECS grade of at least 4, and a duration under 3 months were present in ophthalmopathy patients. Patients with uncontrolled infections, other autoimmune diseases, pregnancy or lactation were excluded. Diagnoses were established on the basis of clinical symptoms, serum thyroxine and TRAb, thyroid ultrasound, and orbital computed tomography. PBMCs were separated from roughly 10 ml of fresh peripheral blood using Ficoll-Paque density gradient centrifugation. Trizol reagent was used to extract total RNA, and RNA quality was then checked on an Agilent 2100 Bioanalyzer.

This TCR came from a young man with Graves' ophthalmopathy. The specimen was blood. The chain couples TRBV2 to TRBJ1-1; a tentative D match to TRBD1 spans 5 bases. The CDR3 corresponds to CASSVGSGRGTMNTEAFF. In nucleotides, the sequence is TGTGCCAGCAGTGTTGGGTCAGGGCGGGGAACCATGAACACTGAAGCTTTCTTT.